The sequence of this T cell receptor (beta chain) was determined in a study of T cells in Graves' hyperthyroidism and ophthalmopathy. Diagnosis relied on clinical symptoms, serum thyroxine and TRAb, thyroid ultrasound and orbital computed tomography. The germline gives CDR1 SGHRS, CDR2 YFSETQ. The CDR3 contains 15 residues. J was trimmed by 2 bases and V by 0 bases; bases with no gene match: 4. TCR beta CDR3 region amplification was performed from RNA transcripts. RT-PCR in the first round (using the HTBI primer set) targeted the TCR CDR3. TCRdb reprocessed the multiplex PCR reads via MiXCR and lists one record per CDR3 protein. The sample includes about 130,000 distinct CDR3 sequences, around 20% of them seen just once.

The TCR originated in a woman aged 50 to 60 with Graves' hyperthyroidism that later progressed to Graves' ophthalmopathy. This chain uses TRBV5-1 with TRBJ2-5, with TRBD2 matching 7 bases. Sequencing was done on a sample of blood. The CDR3, as DNA: TGCGCCAGCAGCTTGGATGGGACTACACAAGAGACCCAGTACTTC. Amino acid sequence: CASSLDGTTQETQYF.